This entry describes one T cell receptor (beta chain). The data were produced by immunoSEQ multiplex PCR, yet TCRdb's version contains in-frame clones alone and is incomplete. Here the sample spans 250,000 to 350,000 clones, about 89% being singletons. The CDR3 has 15 residues. CDR1 MNHEY and CDR2 SMNVEV come from the germline V gene (reference sequence). V lost 0 bases to trimming and J lost 7 bases, with 10 bases between them. These data come from a study of blood T cell repertoires in COVID-19. The sequence was collected from a man in his thirties or forties with acute or convalescent COVID-19. This chain uses TRBV27 with TRBJ1-6; D ambiguous. The sample comprised peripheral blood. The CDR3: CASSLSPTENSPLHF. DNA of the CDR3: TGTGCCAGCAGTTTATCCCCAACAGAAAATTCACCCCTCCACTTT.